This entry concerns a single TCR beta chain. The antigen is unknown. This table comes from immunoSEQ multiplex PCR, and its TCRdb copy is limited to in-frame clones, with some not included. This sample has some 52,000 clones, with 90% to 95% found just once. The source of the sample is a study of a mutant IDH1 vaccine in newly diagnosed glioma. The time point here: week 11, during vaccination. Alongside topical imiquimod, each dose of vaccine comprised 300 ug of mutant IDH1 20-mer peptide. The ends were cut back, 0 bases at V and 12 bases at J, with 12 bases in the middle. Germline V lookup: CDR1 DFQATT, CDR2 SNEGSKA (reference sequence). This CDR3 spans 11 amino acids.

V is TRBV20-1 and J is TRBJ2-7; D unclear. The receptor was isolated from a man aged 50-59 years with glioma. Source: PBMCs, taken from a glioma patient whose treatment included an IDH1 peptide vaccine. The CDR3 loop reads CSAREGIVVYF. CDR3 sequence (DNA): TGCAGTGCTAGAGAGGGTATAGTGGTGTACTTC.